These T cell receptor beta chains were read from a single sample in a study of shared clonotypes between healthy human individuals. Profiling relied on immunoSEQ multiplex PCR, and the TCRdb table lists in-frame clones only, not all of them. The table lists roughly 2,500,000 clones, under 95% of them singletons. Sample: naive CD4+ T cells from PBMCs. The origin of the receptors is a man aged 18 to 29 in good health. Some clones in this sample may be carry-over from other donors' samples. CDR3s include the opening cysteine and the closing phenylalanine or tryptophan. Each record gives: clone size, CDR3 length, J gene, D gene, V gene, CDR3 DNA, CDR3 protein. D genes are given only for firm matches. A clone size is listed for some rows: how often the clone was seen (once, few, many), or a class if it is expanded.

.	13	TRBJ1-5	.	TRBV30	TGTGCCTGGAATGACAGCCCTAATCAGCCCCAGCATTTT	CAWNDSPNQPQHF
.	14	TRBJ1-2	.	TRBV18	TGTGCCAGCTCACCTTCCCTGGACAGCTATGGCTACACCTTC	CASSPSLDSYGYTF
.	15	TRBJ2-5	.	TRBV9	TGTGCCAGCAGCGTATCAGCGGCAACAGGAGAGACCCAGTACTTC	CASSVSAATGETQYF
.	14	TRBJ1-1	.	TRBV6-5	TGTGCCAGCAATCGACACGGGGGGGACACTGAAGCTTTCTTT	CASNRHGGDTEAFF
few	13	TRBJ1-1	.	TRBV9	TGTGCCAGCAGCGTACTCGTGAACACTGAAGCTTTCTTT	CASSVLVNTEAFF
.	13	TRBJ2-3	.	TRBV18	TGTGCCAGCTCACCGGGGCTGGCAGATACGCAGTATTTT	CASSPGLADTQYF
.	13	TRBJ1-2	.	TRBV6-6	TGTGCCAGCAGGGGGGTCGGATGGTATGGCTACACCTTC	CASRGVGWYGYTF
few	14	TRBJ1-1	.	TRBV2	TGTGCCAGCACAGAGGTGTCTGTGAACACTGAAGCTTTCTTT	CASTEVSVNTEAFF
.	11	TRBJ2-2	.	TRBV20-1	TGCAGTGCTAGCTCCAACGGGGAGCTGTTTTTT	CSASSNGELFF
.	16	TRBJ2-6	.	TRBV18	TGTGCCAGCACCCCCGTGATTGGCGCTGGGGCCAACGTCCTGACTTTC	CASTPVIGAGANVLTF
.	13	TRBJ2-3	.	TRBV5-1	TGCGCCAGCAGCTTCTCCGGCACAGATACGCAGTATTTT	CASSFSGTDTQYF
.	18	TRBJ2-7	TRBD1	TRBV19	TGTGCCAGTAGGAATCACTATCGGGACAGGGGATTTAGCTACGAGCAGTACTTC	CASRNHYRDRGFSYEQYF
.	15	TRBJ2-7	TRBD1	TRBV30	TGTGCCTGGAGTGTAACTTCGACAGGGTCCTACGAGCAGTACTTC	CAWSVTSTGSYEQYF
once	14	TRBJ2-1	TRBD1	TRBV11-2	TGTGCCAGCACCCCCTTAGCAGGGGGCGAACGGCAGTTCTTC	CASTPLAGGERQFF
.	18	TRBJ2-3	.	TRBV7-3	TGTGCCAGCAGCTCACCTCATCCAGCGGGCACTCCTCTAGATACGCAGTATTTT	CASSSPHPAGTPLDTQYF
.	13	TRBJ2-2	.	TRBV14	TGTGCCAGCAGCCCTATTAACACCGGGGAGCTGTTTTTT	CASSPINTGELFF
.	11	TRBJ2-7	.	TRBV2	TGTGCCAGCAGTTACAGTTACGAGCAGTACTTC	CASSYSYEQYF
.	15	TRBJ2-2	.	TRBV11-2	TGTGCCAGCACCCTAGGATCAGGGACCACCGGGGAGCTGTTTTTT	CASTLGSGTTGELFF
once	16	TRBJ2-1	TRBD2	TRBV28	TGTGCCAGCAGAGGAGCTAGCGGGAGACTCCACAATGAGCAGTTCTTC	CASRGASGRLHNEQFF
few	15	TRBJ1-2	.	TRBV27	TGTGCCAGCAGTTTCACGGACAGACCTCTTGGGGGCTACACCTTC	CASSFTDRPLGGYTF
.	17	TRBJ2-7	TRBD2	TRBV27	TGTGCCAGCAGTTCAACGCCCCCCCGGGGGGTCACCTACGAGCAGTACTTC	CASSSTPPRGVTYEQYF
.	15	TRBJ2-7	TRBD1	TRBV7-3	TGTGCCAGCAGCGCCGGGACAGGGACTATCCACGAGCAGTACTTC	CASSAGTGTIHEQYF
.	13	TRBJ2-3	.	TRBV10-3	TGTGCCATCAGCGGGAGAGAAACAGATACGCAGTATTTT	CAISGRETDTQYF
.	12	TRBJ1-2	.	TRBV6-1	TGTGCCAGCAGTGAACCGGCGGGTGGCTACACCTTC	CASSEPAGGYTF
.	11	TRBJ2-5	.	TRBV6-6	TGTGCCAGCAGTCCTGGGGAGACCCAGTACTTC	CASSPGETQYF
.	12	TRBJ1-2	TRBD1	TRBV30	TGTGCCTGGACCGGGACAGGGGGTGGCTACACCTTC	CAWTGTGGGYTF
.	11	TRBJ2-7	.	TRBV11-3	TGTGCCAGCAGCTTCTCCAACGAGCAGTACTTC	CASSFSNEQYF
.	15	TRBJ2-2	.	TRBV28	TGTGCCAGCAGTCGCCTAGCGTCGGGGACCGGGGAGCTGTTTTTT	CASSRLASGTGELFF
.	20	TRBJ2-3	TRBD2	TRBV10-3	TGTGCCATCAGTGTACGACGCGGGACTAGCGGGAGCTCTAGCACAGATACGCAGTATTTT	CAISVRRGTSGSSSTDTQYF
.	15	TRBJ2-2	TRBD1	TRBV6-5	TGTGCCAGCAGCTATAGACAGGGCCCCACCGGGGAGCTGTTTTTT	CASSYRQGPTGELFF
.	12	TRBJ2-5	TRBD1	TRBV30	TGTGCCTGGGGGACAGGCCAAGAGACCCAGTACTTC	CAWGTGQETQYF
.	13	TRBJ2-1	.	TRBV6-6	TGTGCCAGCAGTTCCGGGGCCAACAATGAGCAGTTCTTC	CASSSGANNEQFF
.	14	TRBJ2-7	TRBD2	TRBV27	TGTGCCAGCAGTCCGACTAGCGGACCTTTTGAGCAGTACTTC	CASSPTSGPFEQYF
.	17	TRBJ1-5	.	TRBV4-1	TGCGCCAGCAGCCAAGGGTTAAGGGGGGAGAACAATCAGCCCCAGCATTTT	CASSQGLRGENNQPQHF
.	11	TRBJ2-5	.	TRBV5-5	TGTGCCAGCAGGGCCCGAGAGACCCAGTACTTC	CASRARETQYF
.	12	TRBJ2-7	.	TRBV30	TGTGCCTGGAGTGGAGGAGGGCACGAGCAGTACTTC	CAWSGGGHEQYF
.	13	TRBJ1-2	.	TRBV29-1	TGCAGCGTTGCACCGACAGCAAACTATGGCTACACCTTC	CSVAPTANYGYTF
.	16	TRBJ2-3	TRBD2	TRBV19	TGTGCCAGTAGTTCCCGTAGCGGGACTTTACCTAATACGCAGTATTTT	CASSSRSGTLPNTQYF
.	17	TRBJ1-3	.	TRBV11-3	TGTGCCAGCAGCTTAGAGATGGAGGGGCACTCTGGAAACACCATATATTTT	CASSLEMEGHSGNTIYF
few	13	TRBJ1-2	.	TRBV19	TGTGCCAGTAGTATCGGTCTGGACTATGGCTACACCTTC	CASSIGLDYGYTF
.	15	TRBJ1-3	TRBD1	TRBV28	TGTGCCAGCAGAGCCGGGACAGGGGCAGGAAACACCATATATTTT	CASRAGTGAGNTIYF
once	16	TRBJ1-5	.	TRBV16	TGTGCCAGCAGCCCCGGTAGGGGGTTGGACAATCAGCCCCAGCATTTT	CASSPGRGLDNQPQHF
.	15	TRBJ1-5	.	TRBV5-1	TGCGCCAGCAGCCCCGGGCAGGGAGTAATGGAGCCCCAGCATTTT	CASSPGQGVMEPQHF